This T cell receptor (beta chain) is from a study of cytomegalovirus exposure and HLA in healthy donors. Study-level background: Out of 180 million or so T cells, an earlier analysis found over 90 million unique TCR beta sequences in total.

The ends lost 0 bases at V and 2 bases at J; junction bases unmatched: 14. The CDR3 totals 20 residues. Germline V lookup: CDR1 SGHRS, CDR2 YFSETQ. PCR primers comprised 60 Vbeta and 13 Jbeta primers. TCRdb's table, derived via immunoSEQ multiplex PCR, lists solely in-frame clones and lacks some. This repertoire shows 100,000 or so clones, 83% found once; its top ten account for about 2.5%. Healthy bone marrow donors made up the cohort. This TCR was sampled from a man aged 35-49 years in good health and CMV-seronegative. The sequenced sample was PBMCs. The genes are TRBV5-1 and TRBJ2-1, with 10 bases lining up with TRBD2. The CDR3 protein is CASSLGAFAILAGAYNEQFF. For the CDR3, the DNA is TGCGCCAGCAGCTTGGGGGCCTTCGCCATTCTAGCGGGGGCCTACAATGAGCAGTTCTTC.